This T cell receptor beta chain was recorded in a study of tumor-infiltrating lymphocytes in primary liver carcinoma. Study-wide context: Men and women, 30 to 69 years of age, made up the patients. Regardless of tissue type, samples showed similar yields of roughly 3.5 to 7.13 million productive TCRbeta reads.

The study's findings and limits: Blood trailed tumors significantly in top-250-clone fraction (p = 0.039).

Constant-region priming of 500 to 550 ng total RNA yielded TCR beta cDNA. For TCR beta, libraries were produced by three nested multiplex PCR rounds using slightly modified ARM-PCR. In the first two PCR rounds, TRBV1-TRBV30 forward primers were paired with a C-beta reverse primer, and each round lasted roughly 9 cycles. TCRdb fed the multiplex PCR reads into MiXCR, producing one record per CDR3 protein. The table has 150,000 to 200,000 distinct CDR3 sequences, about 61% seen once. The study extracted blood RNA from unsorted whole blood and also extracted germline DNA. In the case of this clonotype: As yet, its antigen is unknown. Germline is not matched at one junction end, which may reflect a read error.

CDR1 SGHAT and CDR2 FQNNGV come from the germline V gene. The CDR3 extends over 11 amino acids. Material for sequencing was peripheral blood. The TCR comes from a woman aged 60 to 75 with primary liver carcinoma and hepatitis B virus infection. The rearrangement links TRBV11-2 to TRBJ2-5; D is unclear. The CDR3 protein is CVSCARETQYF. The CDR3 bases are TGTGTCAGCTGCGCAAGAGAGACCCAGTACTTC.